These 19 T cell receptor beta chains were sequenced from one sample in a study of blood T cell repertoires in COVID-19. Generated by immunoSEQ multiplex PCR, the TCRdb table keeps only in-frame clones and is missing some. The sample lists around 9,500 clones, about 81% occurring once. The source material was peripheral blood. The receptor set was obtained from a man aged 55 to 70 with active COVID-19.

This rearrangement joins TRBV11-2 to TRBJ2-1; 10 bases agree with TRBD2. Germline assignment: CDR1 SGHAT and CDR2 FQNNGV. Trimming at V came to 0 bases and at J to 9 bases, leaving 8 bases not matched to a gene. The CDR3 runs to 16 residues. For the CDR3, the DNA is TGTGCCAGCAGCTTAGATCGGGCTAGCGGGAGTGGTGAGCAGTTCTTC. The encoded protein is CASSLDRASGSGEQFF.

The chain employs TRBV9 and TRBJ2-3; D is undetermined. This CDR3 has 16 residues. V lost 0 bases and J lost 2, with 13 bases in between. Germline CDR1 is SGDLS and CDR2 is YYNGEE. DNA of the CDR3: TGTGCCAGCAGCGTAGCTGGTAGAGTTTTCACAGATACGCAGTATTTT. As protein: CASSVAGRVFTDTQYF.

The chain is built from TRBV6-5 and TRBJ1-3; 8 bases are shared with TRBD1. V shed 6 bases and J 2 bases; nucleotides not matched to a gene: 3. This CDR3 has 14 amino acids. The germline V gene encodes CDR1 MNHEY and CDR2 SVGAGI. Written as DNA, the CDR3 is TGTGCCAGCAGGTCGACAGGGGCTGGAAACACCATATATTTT. Translating it yields CASRSTGAGNTIYF.

The V gene is TRBV28, the J gene TRBJ1-6; 10 bases are shared with TRBD1. CDR1 and CDR2 (germline): MDHEN, SYDVKM. Germline trimming cut 1 base from V and 9 bases from J; bases unmatched to any gene: 12. The CDR3 sequence is 18 residues long. The CDR3 nucleotides read TGTGCCAGCAGTTTATCCGCACTCAAGTGGGACAGGGGTTCACCCCTCCACTTT. It translates to CASSLSALKWDRGSPLHF. Full variable domain (missing parts from reference TRBV28 and TRBJ1-6): DVKVTQSSRYLVKRTGEKVFLECVQDMDHENMFWYRQDPGLGLRLIYFSYDVKMKEKGDIPEGYSVSREKKERFSLILESASTNQTSMYLCASSLSALKWDRGSPLHFGNGTRLTVT.

The chain combines TRBV6-2 or TRBV6-3 with TRBJ2-1; TRBD2 aligns across 7 bases. J lost 8 bases, V lost 0 bases, and 7 bases had no gene match. This CDR3 comprises 15 residues. Per the germline V gene, CDR1 is MNHEY and CDR2 is SVGEGT. As DNA, the CDR3 is TGTGCCAGCAGTTACTCGACGGGGGGAGAACATGAGCAGTTCTTC. This codes for CASSYSTGGEHEQFF.

This clone was counted a single time. The V and J genes are TRBV5-5 and TRBJ2-7; 9 positions match TRBD1. The CDR3 is 14 amino acids. The junction had 6 bases not matched to a gene; V was cut back by 2 bases and J by 6 bases. CDR1 is SGHKS and CDR2 is YYEKEE in the germline V gene (reference sequence). The CDR3 protein is CASSFKGQGVEQYF. CDR3 coding DNA: TGTGCCAGCAGCTTTAAGGGACAGGGAGTCGAGCAGTACTTC.

The chain links TRBV7-3 to TRBJ1-1; TRBD1 is a possible D gene (6 bases). CDR3 size: 13 residues. Germline values: CDR1 SGHTA, CDR2 FQGTGA. Between the trimmed V and J ends, which lost 2 bases and 5 bases, there was a span of 9 bases. The DNA of the CDR3 is TGTGCCAGCAGCTTATGGCAGGGGACTGAAGCTTTCTTT. This translates into CASSLWQGTEAFF.

The CDR3 DNA reads as TGTGCCAGCAGCTTCGACAGGGGCACAGATACGCAGTATTTT. Encoded protein: CASSFDRGTDTQYF. The J gene is TRBJ2-3, the V gene TRBV7-3, with TRBD1 matching 7 bases. V lost 3 bases, J lost 1 base, and 1 base stayed unmatched. The CDR3 is made up of 14 amino acids. Germline CDR1 and CDR2: SGHTA and FQGTGA. Full variable domain (rest looked up from reference TRBV7-3 and TRBJ2-3): GAGVSQTPSNKVTEKGKYVELRCDPISGHTALYWYRQSLGQGPEFLIYFQGTGAADDSGLPNDRFFAVRPEGSVSTLKIQRTERGDSAVYLCASSFDRGTDTQYFGPGTRLTVL.

The CDR3 sequence is CASSKLQETQYF. The CDR3 region has the DNA TGTGCCAGCAGTAAACTTCAAGAGACCCAGTACTTC. The rearrangement joins TRBV25-1 to TRBJ2-5; D gene ambiguous. Trimming took 5 bases from V and 2 from J, leaving 6 bases between them. The CDR3 sequence is 12 residues long. Germline CDR1 MGHDK, CDR2 SYGVNS.

In DNA form, the CDR3 reads TGCGCCAGCCGAGAGCGCCAGTTTGCCGGGGAGCTGTTTTTT. It codes for CASRERQFAGELFF. The chain uses TRBV23-1 and TRBJ2-2; no clear D gene. TRBV23-1 is an ORF, and what it does is uncertain. The CDR3 consists of 14 residues. Trimming took 8 bases from V and 6 from J, leaving 16 bases between them.

This clone was recorded a few times. The V call is TRBV19, the J call TRBJ2-1; D is undetermined. V was pared by 3 bases and J by 3 bases, with 9 bases between. The CDR3 covers 14 residues. The germline V gene has CDR1 LNHDA and CDR2 SQIVND (reference sequence). CDR3 DNA: TGTGCCAGTAGTATGGGCACATTCTACAATGAGCAGTTCTTC. This codes for CASSMGTFYNEQFF.

V is TRBV19 and J is TRBJ1-1, with a tentative D call TRBD1 (6 bases). V was trimmed by 6 bases and J by 2 bases, leaving 22 bases between them. Germline V gives CDR1 LNHDA, CDR2 SQIVND (reference sequence). This CDR3 has 17 residues. The CDR3 is CASSQYTTGWENTEAFF. CDR3 nucleotides: TGTGCCAGTAGCCAATATACAACAGGGTGGGAAAACACTGAAGCTTTCTTT.

The CDR3 coding sequence is TGTGCCAGCAGCTTCCAGCCTAGCGGGAGGGCCGGCACCGGGGAGCTGTTTTTT. Translating it yields CASSFQPSGRAGTGELFF. The gene calls are TRBV7-8 and TRBJ2-2; 12 bases match TRBD2. Per the germline V gene, CDR1 is SGHVS and CDR2 is FQNEAQ. The J segment lost 4 bases and the V segment lost 3 bases, leaving 9 bases of the junction unmatched. The CDR3 consists of 18 residues. Together with reference TRBV7-8 and TRBJ2-2, the CDR3 gives the full variable domain: GAGVSQSPRYKVAKRGQDVALRCDPISGHVSLFWYQQALGQGPEFLTYFQNEAQLDKSGLPSDRFFAERPEGSVSTLKIQRTQQEDSAVYLCASSFQPSGRAGTGELFFGEGSRLTVL.

This clone was counted a few times. The genes are TRBV10-3 and TRBJ2-1, with 10 bases that match TRBD2. The trim removed 2 bases at V and 5 bases at J, leaving 6 bases unmatched. This CDR3 has 16 residues. Germline loops: CDR1 ENHRY, CDR2 SYGVKD. The CDR3 DNA reads as TGTGCCATCAGTGAGGTTCTAGCGGGAGCGAACAATGAGCAGTTCTTC. This gives the protein CAISEVLAGANNEQFF.

This clone has just a few counts. The rearrangement joins TRBV18 to TRBJ2-2; 10 bases line up with TRBD2. This CDR3 is 19 amino acids long. Unmatched junction bases numbered 13, after V lost 3 bases and J lost 3 bases. Germline V gives CDR1 KGHSH, CDR2 LQKENI. The CDR3 reads CASSPIEISGGRHTGELFF. The CDR3 bases are TGTGCCAGCTCACCGATCGAGATTAGCGGGGGGAGACACACCGGGGAGCTGTTTTTT.

The chain is built from TRBV14 and TRBJ2-7; 9 bases match TRBD1. The CDR3 covers 14 residues. With 3 bases clipped from V and 2 bases from J, the junction kept 2 bases outside the gene matches. CDR1 is SGHDN, CDR2 FVKESK, per germline. The CDR3 nucleotides read TGTGCCAGCAGCCACGGGACAGGGACCTACGAGCAGTACTTC. Residues: CASSHGTGTYEQYF.

Notes on this clone: Sequence at one end of the junction differs from germline and may be a read error. The chain carries TRBV7-9 and TRBJ2-7, with TRBD2 as a possible D gene (6 bases). Germline loops: CDR1 SEHNR, CDR2 FQNEAQ (reference sequence). The CDR3 sequence is 11 residues long. CDR3 protein: CASSHGGLLTF. In nucleotides, the CDR3 is TGTGCCAGCAGTCATGGAGGACTACTTACGTTC. Full variable domain (outside the CDR3, taken from reference TRBV7-9 and TRBJ2-7): DTGVSQNPRHKITKRGQNVTFRCDPISEHNRLYWYRQTLGQGPEFLTYFQNEAQLEKSRLLSDRFSAERPKGSFSTLEIQRTEQGDSAMYLCASSHGGLLTFGPGTRLTVT.

The chain links TRBV14 to TRBJ1-3; 7 positions match TRBD1. Per the germline V gene, CDR1 is SGHDN and CDR2 is FVKESK. The CDR3 extends over 17 amino acids. V was pared by 4 bases and J by 0 bases, with 9 bases of the junction left unmatched. Here the CDR3 reads CASSPGQVYSSGNTIYF. CDR3 DNA sequence: TGTGCCAGCAGCCCCGGACAGGTTTACTCCTCTGGAAACACCATATATTTT.

V is TRBV27 and J is TRBJ2-4; 8 nucleotides align to TRBD2. The CDR3 is 18 amino acids. The junction had 14 bases not matched to a gene; V was cut back by 7 bases and J by 0 bases. Germline CDR1 reads MNHEY; CDR2 reads SMNVEV (reference sequence). CDR3 sequence: CASIPRGTSGLAKNIQYF. CDR3 DNA sequence: TGTGCCAGCATCCCCCGCGGAACTAGCGGATTAGCCAAAAACATTCAGTACTTC.